This T cell receptor beta chain was sequenced for a study of glioma-infiltrating T cells. General study results and limits: Gliomas, especially low-grade, showed above-expected tissue-blood divergence; non-neoplastic patients showed below. Only very few CDR3 sequences appeared in both tissue and blood.

In its sample, this clonotype was seen many times. Its specificity is not known. The CDR3 is 15 amino acids. Germline V gene sequence: CDR1 KGHDR, CDR2 SFDVKD. V lost 1 base to trimming and J lost 3 bases, with 9 bases between them. Using RNA template, CDR3s of TCR alpha and beta were amplified with iRepertoire arm-PCR. For one-step reverse transcription and amplification, 100-400 ng of tissue mRNA or PBMC total RNA was used. Via MiXCR, TCRdb re-called the multiplex PCR reads, giving one row per CDR3 protein. Of about 110,000 distinct CDR3 sequences listed, 25% are singletons. Material for sequencing was glioma tissue, nonneoplastic brain tissue, or PBMCs (not recorded which). J is TRBJ2-1 and V is TRBV24-1, with a possible D match to TRBD1 (6 bases). This clonotype was sampled from a human donor with low-grade glioma or glioblastoma, undergoing nonglioma brain surgery, or in good health (not recorded which). CDR3 in DNA: TGTGCCACCAGTGATTTCTCGGACAGCTACAATGAGCAGTTCTTC. It translates to CATSDFSDSYNEQFF.